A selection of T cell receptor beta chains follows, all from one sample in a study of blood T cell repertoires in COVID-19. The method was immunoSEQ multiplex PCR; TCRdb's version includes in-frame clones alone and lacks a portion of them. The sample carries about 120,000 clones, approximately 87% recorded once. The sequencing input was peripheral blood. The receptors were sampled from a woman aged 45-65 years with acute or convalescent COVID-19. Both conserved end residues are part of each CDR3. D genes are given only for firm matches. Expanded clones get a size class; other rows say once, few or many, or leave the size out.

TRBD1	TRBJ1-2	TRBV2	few	CASSGRQGSDGYTF	TGTGCCAGCAGTGGTCGACAGGGATCGGATGGCTACACCTTC
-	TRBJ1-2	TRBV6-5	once	CASKYPGLPYGYTF	TGTGCCAGCAAATACCCAGGGCTCCCCTATGGCTACACCTTC
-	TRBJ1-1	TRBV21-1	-	CASSKPVQGGDTEAFF	TGTGCCAGCAGCAAGCCAGTTCAGGGGGGAGACACTGAAGCTTTCTTT
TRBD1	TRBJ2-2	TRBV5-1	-	CASSVLTGGPGGELFF	TGCGCCAGCAGCGTACTTACAGGGGGGCCGGGCGGGGAGCTGTTTTTT
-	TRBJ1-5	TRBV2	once	CASGGQNINQPQHF	TGTGCCAGCGGGGGACAAAATATAAATCAGCCCCAGCATTTT
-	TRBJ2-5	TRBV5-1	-	CASSLGARETQYF	TGCGCCAGCAGCTTGGGGGCGAGAGAGACCCAGTACTTC
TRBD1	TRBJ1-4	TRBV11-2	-	CASSWTGDEKLFF	TGTGCCAGCAGCTGGACAGGGGATGAAAAACTGTTTTTT
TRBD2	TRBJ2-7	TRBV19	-	CASSIWASGAPYEQYF	TGTGCCAGTAGTATCTGGGCTAGCGGCGCTCCCTACGAGCAGTACTTC
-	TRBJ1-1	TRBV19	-	CASSIMGEEVLMNTEAFF	TGTGCCAGTAGTATTATGGGCGAGGAGGTTCTCATGAACACTGAAGCTTTCTTT
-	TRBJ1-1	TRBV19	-	CASSIGIEAFF	TGTGCCAGTAGTATAGGTATTGAAGCTTTCTTT
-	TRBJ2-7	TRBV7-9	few	CASSSAVTYEQYF	TGTGCCAGCAGCTCCGCGGTAACCTACGAGCAGTACTTC
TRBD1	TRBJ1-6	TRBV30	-	CACPGGGSPLHF	TGTGCCTGCCCAGGGGGTGGTTCACCCCTCCACTTT
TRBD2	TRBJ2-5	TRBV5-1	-	CASSLSKRGGETQYF	TGCGCCAGCAGCTTATCAAAGCGGGGGGGAGAGACCCAGTACTTC
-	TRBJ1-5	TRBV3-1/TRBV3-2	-	CASSQRVSNQPQHF	TGTGCCAGCAGCCAACGGGTTAGCAATCAGCCCCAGCATTTT
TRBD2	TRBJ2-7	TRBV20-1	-	CSASSPLLAGGPYEQYF	TGCAGTGCTAGTAGCCCGCTTTTAGCGGGAGGGCCCTACGAGCAGTACTTC
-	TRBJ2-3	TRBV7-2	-	CASSRDGGVGDTQYF	TGTGCCAGCAGCCGGGACGGGGGAGTTGGAGATACGCAGTATTTT
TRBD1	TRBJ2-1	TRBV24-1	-	CATSGTTGAGEQFF	TGTGCCACCAGTGGTACCACAGGGGCGGGTGAGCAGTTCTTC
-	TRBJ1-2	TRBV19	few	CASSIARGDGYTF	TGTGCCAGTAGTATTGCGCGGGGCGATGGCTACACCTTC
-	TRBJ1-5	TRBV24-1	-	CATSGGRRGNQPQHF	TGTGCCACCAGTGGCGGGAGGAGGGGCAATCAGCCCCAGCATTTT
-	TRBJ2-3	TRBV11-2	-	CASSLLSRWADTQYF	TGTGCCAGCAGCTTATTGTCCAGGTGGGCAGATACGCAGTATTTT
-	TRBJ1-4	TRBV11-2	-	CASSPQGGNEKLFF	TGTGCCAGCAGCCCTCAGGGTGGAAATGAAAAACTGTTTTTT
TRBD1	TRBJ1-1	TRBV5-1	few	CASSWGTDTEAFF	TGCGCCAGCAGCTGGGGGACAGACACTGAAGCTTTCTTT
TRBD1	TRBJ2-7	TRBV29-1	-	CSVDTGGYEQYF	TGCAGCGTGGATACAGGGGGCTACGAGCAGTACTTC
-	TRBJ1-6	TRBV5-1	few	CASRERFADNSPLHF	TGCGCCAGCAGGGAGAGATTCGCAGATAATTCACCCCTCCACTTT
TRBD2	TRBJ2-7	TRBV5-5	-	CASSFSLAAPREQYF	TGTGCCAGCAGCTTTTCACTAGCGGCGCCTCGGGAGCAGTACTTC
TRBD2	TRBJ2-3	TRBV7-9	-	CASNPPSAGGLVGTDTQYF	TGTGCCAGCAACCCCCCGTCGGCGGGGGGCCTGGTAGGGACAGATACGCAGTATTTT
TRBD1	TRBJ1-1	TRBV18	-	CASSPFPGGTEAFF	TGTGCCAGCTCACCATTTCCAGGGGGCACTGAAGCTTTCTTT
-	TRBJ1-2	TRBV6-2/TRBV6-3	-	CASSYPRTDYYGYTF	TGTGCCAGCAGTTACCCCCGAACCGACTACTATGGCTACACCTTC
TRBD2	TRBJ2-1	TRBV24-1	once	CATSVDGLAGGPYNEQFF	TGTGCCACCAGTGTTGACGGACTAGCGGGAGGTCCTTACAATGAGCAGTTCTTC
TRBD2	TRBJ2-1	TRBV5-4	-	CASTGTSSYNEQFF	TGTGCCAGCACCGGGACTAGCTCTTACAATGAGCAGTTCTTC
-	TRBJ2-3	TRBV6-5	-	CASGREDTDTQYF	TGTGCCAGCGGAAGGGAGGACACAGATACGCAGTATTTT
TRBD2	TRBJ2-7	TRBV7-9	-	CASSPTGLAGTYEQYF	TGTGCCAGCAGCCCAACCGGACTAGCGGGAACCTACGAGCAGTACTTC
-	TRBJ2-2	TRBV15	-	CATRPPGGMGTGELFF	TGTGCCACCAGACCGCCAGGAGGGATGGGGACCGGGGAGCTGTTTTTT
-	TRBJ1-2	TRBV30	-	CAWSVRVGYTF	TGTGCCTGGAGTGTCCGGGTTGGCTACACCTTC
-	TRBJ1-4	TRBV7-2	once	CASSLVWAGMGYGEKLFF	TGTGCCAGCAGCTTAGTTTGGGCAGGGATGGGTTACGGTGAAAAACTGTTTTTT
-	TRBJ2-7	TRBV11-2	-	CASSFLEGRTYEQYF	TGTGCCAGCAGCTTCCTCGAGGGAAGAACCTACGAGCAGTACTTC
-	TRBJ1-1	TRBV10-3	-	CAISGLKGPILNTEAFF	TGTGCCATCAGTGGTCTGAAGGGGCCCATACTGAACACTGAAGCTTTCTTT
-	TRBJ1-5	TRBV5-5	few	CASSSGSDNRNQPQHF	TGTGCCAGCAGCTCAGGGTCCGACAACCGAAATCAGCCCCAGCATTTT
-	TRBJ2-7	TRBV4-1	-	CASSPPRGQRGFNEQYF	TGCGCCAGCAGCCCCCCCAGGGGACAGCGGGGGTTCAACGAGCAGTACTTC
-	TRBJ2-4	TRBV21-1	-	CASSGVLAKNIQYF	TGTGCCAGCAGCGGAGTTCTAGCCAAAAACATTCAGTACTTC
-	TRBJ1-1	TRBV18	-	CASSPQGRLNTEAFF	TGTGCCAGCTCACCCCAGGGGCGGTTGAACACTGAAGCTTTCTTT
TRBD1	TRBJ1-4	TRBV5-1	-	CASGTGNEKLFF	TGCGCCAGCGGGACAGGGAATGAAAAACTGTTTTTT
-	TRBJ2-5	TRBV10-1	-	CATTSGTQYF	TGCGCCACCACCTCCGGGACCCAGTACTTC
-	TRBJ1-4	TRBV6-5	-	CASSRGNEKLFF	TGTGCCAGCAGTCGGGGGAATGAAAAACTGTTTTTT
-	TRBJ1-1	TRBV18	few	CASSRTLNTEAFF	TGTGCCAGCTCACGAACACTGAACACTGAAGCTTTCTTT
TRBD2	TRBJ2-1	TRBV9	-	CASSVRLAGGNEQFF	TGTGCCAGCAGCGTACGTCTAGCGGGCGGCAATGAGCAGTTCTTC
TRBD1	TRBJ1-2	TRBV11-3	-	CASSSRDRSPYGYTF	TGTGCCAGCAGCTCCCGGGACAGGAGCCCCTATGGCTACACCTTC
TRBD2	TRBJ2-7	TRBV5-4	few	CASSLGAGEYYEQYF	TGTGCCAGCAGCTTAGGGGCGGGAGAGTATTACGAGCAGTACTTC
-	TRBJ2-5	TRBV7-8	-	CASSLVQGGETQYF	TGTGCCAGCAGCTTAGTACAGGGGGGGGAGACCCAGTACTTC
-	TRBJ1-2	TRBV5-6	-	CASSFRRAGYTF	TGTGCCAGCAGCTTTAGGCGGGCCGGCTACACCTTC